This T cell receptor beta chain appears in the sequencing data of a study of T cells after yellow fever vaccination. Trimming pared 6 bases from V and 5 bases from J, leaving 17 bases between. The CDR3 length is 13 residues. The V gene's germline CDR1 is SQVTM and CDR2 ANQGSEA. In this sample, this clonotype turned up a few times. Its antigen remains unidentified. Findings of the study overall: Though weaker, the secondary response peaked faster, on day 5 versus 15. In FACS-sorted repertoires, abundant clonotypes from the bulk population could appear as contaminants. Detected again after the booster were most primary-vaccination clones, at approximately 96% CD4 and nearly 90% CD8.

Template switching with 5'RACE generated the TCR cDNA and added a universal primer site and UMIs. MiXCR, applied by TCRdb to the 5' RACE reads, yields one record per CDR3 protein. The data show some 400,000 distinct CDR3 sequences, 6.2% seen once. The input for sequencing was PBMCs, taken 5 days after the yellow fever booster vaccination. The gene calls are TRBV29-1 and TRBJ2-7; D is perhaps TRBD2 (6 bases). This TCR was sampled from a man between 25 and 39 years old who received the YFV17D yellow fever vaccine. CDR3 region: CSVAGRMKNEQYF. The CDR3 DNA reads TGCAGCGTCGCCGGGAGAATGAAAAACGAGCAGTACTTC.